What follows are 10 T cell receptor beta chains derived from one specimen sequenced in a study of T cells in Graves' hyperthyroidism and ophthalmopathy. RNA transcripts gave rise to amplified TCR beta CDR3 regions. The HTBI primer set served for first-round RT-PCR of the TCR CDR3. TCRdb recomputed calls from the multiplex PCR reads with MiXCR, one row per CDR3 protein. The repertoire holds about 600,000 distinct CDR3 sequences, with roughly a sixth as singletons. Sequenced material: blood. The receptors derive from a woman in her 40s with Graves' ophthalmopathy.

The chain links TRBV27 to TRBJ2-7, with D possibly being TRBD1 (5 bases). V was pared by 6 bases and J by 0 bases, with 15 bases between. Germline V gene data show CDR1 as MNHEY and CDR2 as SMNVEV (reference sequence). The CDR3 extends over 15 amino acids. CDR3 protein: CASSRGGHRSYEQYF. The CDR3 DNA is TGTGCCAGCAGCCGAGGTGGACACCGCTCCTACGAGCAGTACTTC.

The rearrangement links TRBV28 to TRBJ2-1; 13 nucleotides align to TRBD2. The CDR3 is 16 residues long. Germline values: CDR1 MDHEN, CDR2 SYDVKM. The V segment lost 6 bases and the J segment 7 bases; nucleotides outside the gene matches: 9. The CDR3: CASRRTSGRLLNEQFF. Here the CDR3 DNA reads TGTGCCAGCAGGCGGACTAGCGGGAGATTATTGAATGAGCAGTTCTTC.

This clonotype was counted at least ten times. The chain is built from TRBV15 and TRBJ2-3; TRBD2 matches at 9 bases. This CDR3 spans 16 amino acids. Germline V gives CDR1 LNHNV, CDR2 YYDKDF (reference sequence). The V and J ends lost 0 bases and 2 bases, in that order; junction bases with no gene match: 3. CDR3 DNA sequence: TGTGCCACCAGCAGAGATAGCGGGAGTCCCACAGATACGCAGTATTTT. Residues: CATSRDSGSPTDTQYF. The full variable domain, in which reference TRBV15 and TRBJ2-3 provide the parts outside the CDR3, is DAMVIQNPRYQVTQFGKPVTLSCSQTLNHNVMYWYQQKSSQAPKLLFHYYDKDFNNEADTPDNFQSRRPNTSFCFLDIRSPGLGDTAMYLCATSRDSGSPTDTQYFGPGTRLTVL.

This clonotype was found many times. This chain uses TRBV5-1 with TRBJ2-1; 9 bases line up with TRBD2. The germline CDR1 and CDR2 sequences are SGHRS and YFSETQ. CDR3 size: 18 residues. V shed 2 bases, J shed 0 bases, and the junction held 9 bases outside the gene matches. CDR3 sequence reads: CASSLGSGSGSSYNEQFF. CDR3 bases: TGCGCCAGCAGCTTAGGTAGCGGGAGCGGAAGCTCCTACAATGAGCAGTTCTTC.

This sequence joins TRBV18 and TRBJ2-2; D is possibly TRBD2 (6 bases). This CDR3 is built from 15 residues. V lost 6 bases and J lost 5, with 16 bases in between. Germline CDR1 is KGHSH and CDR2 is LQKENI. CDR3 DNA sequence: TGTGCCAGCTCTAGGTCGGACTATCAAACCGGGGAGCTGTTTTTT. This sequence encodes CASSRSDYQTGELFF.

This clonotype was observed at least ten times. The gene calls are TRBV18 and TRBJ2-7; 7 positions match TRBD1. Germline V lookup: CDR1 KGHSH, CDR2 LQKENI. V lost 1 base and J lost 6; bases outside the gene matches: 3. The CDR3 is 13 amino acids. In DNA, the CDR3 is TGTGCCAGCTCACCACTACCAGGGGGCGAGCAGTACTTC. This codes for CASSPLPGGEQYF.

This clonotype was recorded many times. The chain has TRBV3-1 and TRBJ2-5; possible D gene TRBD1, 5 bases. Deletions cut 0 bases from V and 5 bases from J, with 16 bases between. There are 16 residues in the CDR3. CDR1 is LGHDT and CDR2 is YNNKEL in the germline V gene (reference sequence). CDR3 coding DNA: TGTGCCAGCAGCCAAGATTTGGCTCAGGGTAGGGAGACCCAGTACTTC. Protein sequence: CASSQDLAQGRETQYF.

In this sample, this clonotype turned up many times. This rearrangement joins TRBV5-1 to TRBJ1-5; D not certain. Trimming left V 4 bases short and J 4 bases short, with 9 bases between. Germline V lookup: CDR1 SGHRS, CDR2 YFSETQ. The CDR3 totals 13 residues. CDR3 coding DNA: TGCGCCAGCAGCGAGGAAATGAATCAGCCCCAGCATTTT. Translated: CASSEEMNQPQHF.

This clonotype was detected ten times or more. The V gene is TRBV20-1, the J gene TRBJ2-7, with D perhaps TRBD1 or TRBD2 (5 bases each). Germline V gene lookup returns CDR1 DFQATT and CDR2 SNEGSKA (reference sequence). This CDR3 is 13 amino acids long. Trimming shortened V by 6 bases and J by 3 bases, and 15 bases separated the two germline ends. This CDR3 is CSAPRDGSYEQYF. The CDR3 DNA follows: TGCAGTGCGCCCCGGGACGGTAGCTACGAGCAGTACTTC.

The table lists this clonotype with many counts. The chain joins TRBV30 to TRBJ2-3; 8 bases are shared with TRBD2. Germline CDR1 is GTSNPN and CDR2 is SVGIG (reference sequence). V lost 0 bases and J lost 0; bases outside the gene matches: 2. The CDR3 sequence is 15 residues long. CDR3 sequence reads: CAWSVLAVSTDTQYF. CDR3 DNA: TGTGCCTGGAGTGTACTAGCGGTGAGCACAGATACGCAGTATTTT. Filled out from reference TRBV30 and TRBJ2-3, the complete variable domain reads SQTIHQWPATLVQPVGSPLSLECTVEGTSNPNLYWYRQAAGRGLQLLFYSVGIGQISSEVPQNLSASRPQDRQFILSSKKLLLSDSGFYLCAWSVLAVSTDTQYFGPGTRLTVL.